This T cell receptor beta chain was retrieved from a study of beta chain features in type 1 diabetes. Study outcomes and limitations: Moderate but significant shortening of TCRB CDR3s was recorded in all four CD4+ subsets from Type 1 diabetes patients.

On this clone itself: Its target is unknown.

Sequencing targeted expressed TCRB transcripts, as all isolated RNA had been reverse transcribed. This table comes from immunoSEQ multiplex PCR, and its TCRdb copy is limited to in-frame clones, with some not included. The repertoire holds 200,000 to 250,000 clones, with 7.5% to 10% as singletons. Sorting that relied on CD45RO/CCR7/CD25/CD127/CD95/CD27 yielded CD4+ naive, central memory, regulatory and stem cell-like memory cells. This TCR came from a woman aged 18-29 years in good health. Sequencing was carried out using naive CD4+ T cells from blood.

CDR3 nucleotides: TGTGCCAGCGGGGACAGCATCCCCGGGGAGCTGTTTTTT. Amino acids: CASGDSIPGELFF. The J gene is TRBJ2-2, the V gene TRBV6-1, with 7 bases that match TRBD1. CDR3 length: 13 amino acids. Per the germline V gene, CDR1 is MNHNS and CDR2 is SASEGT. The V and J ends lost 8 bases and 6 bases, in that order; junction bases with no gene match: 6.